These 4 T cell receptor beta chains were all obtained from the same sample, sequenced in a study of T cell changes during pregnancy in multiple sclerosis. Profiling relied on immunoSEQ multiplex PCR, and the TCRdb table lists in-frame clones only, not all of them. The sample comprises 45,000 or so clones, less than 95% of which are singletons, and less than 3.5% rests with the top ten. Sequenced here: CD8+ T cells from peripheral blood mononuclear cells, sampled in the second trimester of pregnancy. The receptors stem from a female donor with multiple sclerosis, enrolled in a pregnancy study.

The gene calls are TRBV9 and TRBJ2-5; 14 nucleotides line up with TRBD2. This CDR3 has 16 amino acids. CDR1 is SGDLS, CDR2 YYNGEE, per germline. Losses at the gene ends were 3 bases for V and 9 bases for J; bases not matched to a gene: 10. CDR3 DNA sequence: TGTGCCAGCAGCGGCGGGACTAGCGGGGGCCCGGGGGCCCAGTACTTC. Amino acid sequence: CASSGGTSGGPGAQYF.

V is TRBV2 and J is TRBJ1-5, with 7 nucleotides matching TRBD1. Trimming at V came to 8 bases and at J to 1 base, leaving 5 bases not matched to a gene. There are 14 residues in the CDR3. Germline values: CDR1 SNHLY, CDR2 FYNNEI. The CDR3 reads CASGETGSNQPQHF. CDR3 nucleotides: TGTGCCAGCGGGGAGACAGGGAGCAATCAGCCCCAGCATTTT.

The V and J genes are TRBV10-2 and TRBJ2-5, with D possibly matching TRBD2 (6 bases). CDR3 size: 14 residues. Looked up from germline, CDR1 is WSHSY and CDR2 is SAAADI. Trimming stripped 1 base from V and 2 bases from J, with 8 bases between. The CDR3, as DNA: TGCGCCAGCAGTGAGTGGGGGACTCAAGAGACCCAGTACTTC. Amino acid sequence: CASSEWGTQETQYF.

CDR3 amino acids: CASGGQLNTEAFF. The CDR3 DNA follows: TGTGCCAGCGGGGGACAGTTGAACACTGAAGCTTTCTTT. J is TRBJ1-1 and V is TRBV27, with TRBD1 matching 7 bases. With V trimmed by 8 bases and J by 0 bases, 3 bases remained unmatched. This CDR3 has 13 amino acids. Germline CDR1 and CDR2: MNHEY and SMNVEV (reference sequence).